This record concerns one TCR beta chain sequence. Its specificity is unknown. These data belong to a study of OX40 agonist ivuxolimab in advanced cancers. Autoimmune disease history or systemic immunosuppression disqualified patients. Using immunoSEQ multiplex PCR, the repertoire was profiled, and TCRdb retains in-frame clones only, with some absent. The sample has tens of thousands of clones, 75% to 90% seen once. Broader study findings: CD8+ T cells were the subset that, on average, had more expanded clones than CD4+.

Germline CDR1 reads SGHNT; CDR2 reads YYREEE (reference sequence). The length of the CDR3 is 14 residues. The trim removed 4 bases at V and 6 bases at J, leaving 8 bases unmatched. This clonotype originated in an adult with an advanced solid tumor such as melanoma, head and neck, liver or kidney cancer. The material was CD4+ or CD8+ T cells sorted from blood, obtained in a trial of the OX40 agonist ivuxolimab. The chain carries TRBV5-4 and TRBJ1-2; 8 bases line up with TRBD1. The CDR3 loop is CASSHGQGGNGYTF. In nucleotides, the CDR3 is TGTGCCAGCAGCCACGGACAGGGAGGGAATGGCTACACCTTC.